This T cell receptor beta chain came from a study of blood T cell repertoires in COVID-19. About the research overall: The cDNA or gDNA used as material had been derived from T cells, B-cell-depleted T cells, or PBMCs.

The germline gives CDR1 SGHTS, CDR2 YDEGEE. The J segment lost 6 bases and the V segment lost 4 bases, leaving 7 bases of the junction unmatched. The CDR3 extends over 14 amino acids. The data were produced by immunoSEQ multiplex PCR, yet TCRdb's version contains in-frame clones alone and is incomplete. The sample contains 350,000 to 400,000 clones, less than 90% of which appear only once. V gene TRBV5-8 combines with J gene TRBJ2-7; TRBD1 matches 10 bases. Sequenced sample: peripheral blood. The clonotype originates from a woman aged 60-75 years with COVID-19, enrolled during active disease. As DNA, the CDR3 is TGTGCCAGCAGCGGGACAGGGGCGGAGGGCGAGCAGTACTTC. Its protein is CASSGTGAEGEQYF.